These T cell receptor beta chains were read from a single sample in a study of Ad26.COV2.S vaccination and SARS-CoV-2 variants. Sequencing used immunoSEQ multiplex PCR; TCRdb keeps in-frame clones, though not all of them. Among some 340,000 clones listed, 70% to 90% were seen once. Sequences were derived from peripheral blood, sampled in a trial of Ad26.COV2.S vaccine versus placebo. The source is a person between 18 and 65 years old who received the Ad26.COV2.S COVID-19 vaccine or a placebo. CDR3s include the opening cysteine and the closing phenylalanine or tryptophan. The D gene is left open where the match is weak. The listing skips clone size in some rows; elsewhere it reads once, few, many or a size class.

j_call: TRBJ1-2; clone_size: NA; v_call: TRBV10-3; d_call: NA; cdr3_nt: TGTGCCATCAGTGAGGACGGAGGAAACTATGGCTACACCTTC; cdr3_aa: CAISEDGGNYGYTF
j_call: TRBJ2-7; clone_size: NA; v_call: TRBV11-3; d_call: TRBD2; cdr3_nt: TGTGCCAGCAGCTTAGAGGCGGGGGGGAGCTCCTACGAGCAGTACTTC; cdr3_aa: CASSLEAGGSSYEQYF
j_call: TRBJ2-7; clone_size: once; v_call: TRBV6-4; d_call: NA; cdr3_nt: TGTGCCAGCAGTGACTTATCACGGACCTACCGTGGGGGACCCGAGCAGTACTTC; cdr3_aa: CASSDLSRTYRGGPEQYF
j_call: TRBJ1-1; clone_size: NA; v_call: TRBV7-9; d_call: NA; cdr3_nt: TGTGCCGGAGATCGAGGGACTATGAACACTGAAGCTTTCTTT; cdr3_aa: CAGDRGTMNTEAFF
j_call: TRBJ1-4; clone_size: NA; v_call: TRBV3-1/TRBV3-2; d_call: TRBD1; cdr3_nt: TGTGCCAGCAGCCAAGGGACAGGGATTATAGGTAATGAAAAACTGTTTTTT; cdr3_aa: CASSQGTGIIGNEKLFF
j_call: TRBJ1-1; clone_size: NA; v_call: TRBV5-1; d_call: NA; cdr3_nt: TGCGCCAGCAGCTTGGAACCGTGGGCTGGGGCCACTGAAGCTTTCTTT; cdr3_aa: CASSLEPWAGATEAFF
j_call: TRBJ2-3; clone_size: few; v_call: TRBV11-3; d_call: TRBD2; cdr3_nt: TGTGCCAGCAGCGTCACTAGCGGGGGGCCGACAGATACGCAGTATTTT; cdr3_aa: CASSVTSGGPTDTQYF
j_call: TRBJ1-1; clone_size: NA; v_call: TRBV2; d_call: TRBD1; cdr3_nt: TGTGCCAGCAGCCAGGGGGTGAACACTGAAGCTTTCTTT; cdr3_aa: CASSQGVNTEAFF
j_call: TRBJ1-4; clone_size: NA; v_call: TRBV15; d_call: NA; cdr3_nt: TGTGCCACCAGCAGAGACCCCGCCGGAGCAACTAATGAAAAACTGTTTTTT; cdr3_aa: CATSRDPAGATNEKLFF
j_call: TRBJ1-2; clone_size: NA; v_call: TRBV2; d_call: NA; cdr3_nt: TGTGCCAGCAGTTGGGGTATTGAGGGCTACACCTTC; cdr3_aa: CASSWGIEGYTF
j_call: TRBJ1-5; clone_size: NA; v_call: TRBV4-1; d_call: NA; cdr3_nt: TGCGCCAGCAGCCAAGAAAACCTCCATAAGGCGGGGGCGTATAGCAATCAGCCCCAGCATTTT; cdr3_aa: CASSQENLHKAGAYSNQPQHF
j_call: TRBJ1-2; clone_size: NA; v_call: TRBV28; d_call: NA; cdr3_nt: TGTGCCAGCAGTTTAGGCCAGGGCTCGGGCGGCTACACCTTC; cdr3_aa: CASSLGQGSGGYTF
j_call: TRBJ2-3; clone_size: NA; v_call: TRBV7-3; d_call: NA; cdr3_nt: TGTGCCAGCAGCTTATCCGCACCCCACTCAGGTGATACGCAGTATTTT; cdr3_aa: CASSLSAPHSGDTQYF
j_call: TRBJ2-4; clone_size: NA; v_call: TRBV3-1/TRBV3-2; d_call: TRBD1; cdr3_nt: TGTGCCAGCAGCCAATCAGGGACAGGAGGGGCTGACATTCAGTACTTC; cdr3_aa: CASSQSGTGGADIQYF
j_call: TRBJ1-5; clone_size: NA; v_call: TRBV7-9; d_call: NA; cdr3_nt: TGTGCCAGCAGCCGATCCGGGACGGAAAATCAGCCCCAGCATTTT; cdr3_aa: CASSRSGTENQPQHF
j_call: TRBJ2-1; clone_size: NA; v_call: TRBV6-4; d_call: TRBD1; cdr3_nt: TGTGCCAGCAGTCCGACAGGGGGGACCTACAATGAGCAGTTCTTC; cdr3_aa: CASSPTGGTYNEQFF
j_call: TRBJ1-5; clone_size: NA; v_call: TRBV6-5; d_call: TRBD1; cdr3_nt: TGTGCCAGCAACCCCCGACAGGGGTACAATCAGCCCCAGCATTTT; cdr3_aa: CASNPRQGYNQPQHF
j_call: TRBJ2-1; clone_size: NA; v_call: TRBV29-1; d_call: NA; cdr3_nt: TGCAGCGTTGAAGATGGCGGGGTAGAGCAGTTCTTC; cdr3_aa: CSVEDGGVEQFF
j_call: TRBJ1-3; clone_size: NA; v_call: TRBV9; d_call: NA; cdr3_nt: TGTGCCAGCAGCTCACACCCCAGGAACACTGGAAACACCATATATTTT; cdr3_aa: CASSSHPRNTGNTIYF
j_call: TRBJ1-4; clone_size: few; v_call: TRBV25-1; d_call: TRBD1; cdr3_nt: TGTGCCCGTACAGGGGTCCATTTCCCAACTAATGAAAAACTGTTTTTT; cdr3_aa: CARTGVHFPTNEKLFF
j_call: TRBJ1-5; clone_size: once; v_call: TRBV30; d_call: NA; cdr3_nt: TGTGCCTGGAGTGTACGAGGAGCGGGCAATCAGCCCCAGCATTTT; cdr3_aa: CAWSVRGAGNQPQHF
j_call: TRBJ1-5; clone_size: once; v_call: TRBV5-8; d_call: NA; cdr3_nt: TGTGCCAGCAGACTATTACGGAACAATCAGCCCCAGCATTTT; cdr3_aa: CASRLLRNNQPQHF
j_call: TRBJ2-7; clone_size: NA; v_call: TRBV7-9; d_call: TRBD1; cdr3_nt: TGTGCCAGCAGCTTAAGACAGGGGGCGGTCGAGCAGTACTTC; cdr3_aa: CASSLRQGAVEQYF
j_call: TRBJ1-2; clone_size: NA; v_call: TRBV7-2; d_call: TRBD1; cdr3_nt: TGTGCCAGCAGCTTACCAGACAGGGGTGGCTACACCTTC; cdr3_aa: CASSLPDRGGYTF
j_call: TRBJ2-5; clone_size: NA; v_call: TRBV7-9; d_call: TRBD1; cdr3_nt: TGTGCCAGCAGCGCCCCCGGGACAGGACATCAAGAGACCCAGTACTTC; cdr3_aa: CASSAPGTGHQETQYF
j_call: TRBJ2-3; clone_size: NA; v_call: TRBV7-9; d_call: TRBD2; cdr3_nt: TGTGCCAGCAGCTTAAATGCGGGGGGGTCCGATACGCAGTATTTT; cdr3_aa: CASSLNAGGSDTQYF
j_call: TRBJ1-6; clone_size: NA; v_call: TRBV6-6; d_call: TRBD1; cdr3_nt: TGTGCCAGCAGTTACTTAGACAGGGCTAATTCACCCCTCCACTTT; cdr3_aa: CASSYLDRANSPLHF
j_call: TRBJ2-2; clone_size: NA; v_call: TRBV6-6; d_call: NA; cdr3_nt: TGTGCCACCTTCGTGGGGGGGCCGAACACCGGGGAGCTGTTTTTT; cdr3_aa: CATFVGGPNTGELFF
j_call: TRBJ2-7; clone_size: NA; v_call: TRBV6-1; d_call: NA; cdr3_nt: TGTGCCAGCAGTGAACAACGGCCATACGAGCAGTACTTC; cdr3_aa: CASSEQRPYEQYF
j_call: TRBJ1-6; clone_size: NA; v_call: TRBV2; d_call: NA; cdr3_nt: TGTGCCAGCAGTGCCAGGGAAGATTCACCCCTCCACTTT; cdr3_aa: CASSAREDSPLHF
j_call: TRBJ2-5; clone_size: NA; v_call: TRBV6-5; d_call: NA; cdr3_nt: TGTGCCAGCAGGAGGGGGGTCGGGACGGAGACCCAGTACTTC; cdr3_aa: CASRRGVGTETQYF
j_call: TRBJ1-2; clone_size: NA; v_call: TRBV5-1; d_call: TRBD1; cdr3_nt: TGCGCCAGCAGCTCAGACCCGGGACAGGGTAGCTACACCTTC; cdr3_aa: CASSSDPGQGSYTF
j_call: TRBJ2-1; clone_size: once; v_call: TRBV7-2; d_call: TRBD2; cdr3_nt: TGTGCCAGCAGCCGCGGCCGGTTGCGGGGGGGCCGGAGTGAGCAGTTCTTC; cdr3_aa: CASSRGRLRGGRSEQFF
j_call: TRBJ2-7; clone_size: NA; v_call: TRBV28; d_call: TRBD2; cdr3_nt: TGTGCCAGCAGTTTACAAGCGGGGGGCCGATACGAGCAGTACTTC; cdr3_aa: CASSLQAGGRYEQYF
j_call: TRBJ1-2; clone_size: NA; v_call: TRBV6-5; d_call: TRBD1; cdr3_nt: TGTGCCAGCAGTTACCCCAAGACAGGGGGCTGGGGCTACACCTTC; cdr3_aa: CASSYPKTGGWGYTF
j_call: TRBJ2-1; clone_size: NA; v_call: TRBV6-1; d_call: TRBD1; cdr3_nt: TGTGCCAGCAGTGAATTAGGGACAGGGTACAATGAGCAGTTCTTC; cdr3_aa: CASSELGTGYNEQFF
j_call: TRBJ2-7; clone_size: NA; v_call: TRBV28; d_call: NA; cdr3_nt: TGTGCCAGCAGCCGTCCGGGGATCTCCTACGAGCAGTACTTC; cdr3_aa: CASSRPGISYEQYF
j_call: TRBJ1-1; clone_size: NA; v_call: TRBV6-1; d_call: NA; cdr3_nt: TGTGCCAGCAGTGAAGCGCTTCCTCGGACGAGGACTGAAGCTTTCTTT; cdr3_aa: CASSEALPRTRTEAFF
j_call: TRBJ1-1; clone_size: NA; v_call: TRBV14; d_call: NA; cdr3_nt: TGTGCCAGCAGCCAAGGCGACGGTCGTCGGGCTTTCTTT; cdr3_aa: CASSQGDGRRAFF
j_call: TRBJ2-2; clone_size: NA; v_call: TRBV7-3; d_call: TRBD2; cdr3_nt: TGTGCCAGCAGCTTAAGGGGTAGCGGGGGATTGGCCGGGGAGCTGTTTTTT; cdr3_aa: CASSLRGSGGLAGELFF
j_call: TRBJ2-2; clone_size: NA; v_call: TRBV4-1; d_call: TRBD1; cdr3_nt: TGCGCCAGCAGCCGGCCGGGACAGAAGATCGGGGAGCTGTTTTTT; cdr3_aa: CASSRPGQKIGELFF
j_call: TRBJ1-6; clone_size: NA; v_call: TRBV5-5; d_call: NA; cdr3_nt: TGTGCCAGCAGCTTAGCTTACACCTATTCACCCCTCCACTTT; cdr3_aa: CASSLAYTYSPLHF
j_call: TRBJ2-3; clone_size: NA; v_call: TRBV5-6; d_call: NA; cdr3_nt: TGTGCCAGCAGCTGCCCAACAACCCAAGGGGGGGGCTACACAGATACGCAGTATTTT; cdr3_aa: CASSCPTTQGGGYTDTQYF
j_call: TRBJ2-7; clone_size: NA; v_call: TRBV11-2; d_call: TRBD1; cdr3_nt: TGTGCCAGCAGCTACCGACAGGGGTACTACGAGCAGTACTTC; cdr3_aa: CASSYRQGYYEQYF
j_call: TRBJ2-1; clone_size: many; v_call: TRBV9; d_call: TRBD2; cdr3_nt: TGTGCCAGCAGCGTAGCTACGGGGGGGTTGAATGAGCAGTTCTTC; cdr3_aa: CASSVATGGLNEQFF
j_call: TRBJ1-3; clone_size: NA; v_call: TRBV10-2; d_call: NA; cdr3_nt: TGCGCCAGCAGTGAAGAGGGTACGGGAGTCTCTGGAAACACCATATATTTT; cdr3_aa: CASSEEGTGVSGNTIYF